This TCR beta chain came from a study of regulatory T cells in long-lasting Graves disease. Time point: newly diagnosed GD, antithyroid drugs for less than 3 months. The TCR library was made from RNA extracted from PBMCs. In Xi'an, China, an endocrinology department was the source of patients. Arm-PCR of CDR3 regions and iRepertoire HTBI primers were used to build TCR beta libraries. TCRdb used MiXCR to reprocess the multiplex PCR reads, holding one entry per CDR3 protein. The sample records around 400,000 distinct CDR3 sequences, over 9.5% being singletons. Germline assignment: CDR1 DFQATT and CDR2 SNEGSKA (reference sequence). Trimming stripped 3 bases from V and 0 bases from J, with 4 bases between. The CDR3 is 12 amino acids. This sample also belongs to another study, concerning T cells in Graves' hyperthyroidism and ophthalmopathy. That paper states: Uncontrolled infection, other autoimmune disease, pregnancy or lactation disqualified patients from enrolment. Researchers ran a first-round RT-PCR on the TCR CDR3 using the HTBI primer set. Ophthalmopathy and stable hyperthyroidism were separated by a 13 V-J model.

This specimen consisted of peripheral blood mononuclear cells (PBMCs), obtained at new diagnosis, from a patient treated with antithyroid drugs. The origin of this receptor is a woman aged 18-35 years with Graves disease. J is TRBJ2-3 and V is TRBV20-1; D not resolved. The CDR3 coding sequence is TGCAGTGCTAGGCCTAGCACAGATACGCAGTATTTT. It specifies CSARPSTDTQYF.